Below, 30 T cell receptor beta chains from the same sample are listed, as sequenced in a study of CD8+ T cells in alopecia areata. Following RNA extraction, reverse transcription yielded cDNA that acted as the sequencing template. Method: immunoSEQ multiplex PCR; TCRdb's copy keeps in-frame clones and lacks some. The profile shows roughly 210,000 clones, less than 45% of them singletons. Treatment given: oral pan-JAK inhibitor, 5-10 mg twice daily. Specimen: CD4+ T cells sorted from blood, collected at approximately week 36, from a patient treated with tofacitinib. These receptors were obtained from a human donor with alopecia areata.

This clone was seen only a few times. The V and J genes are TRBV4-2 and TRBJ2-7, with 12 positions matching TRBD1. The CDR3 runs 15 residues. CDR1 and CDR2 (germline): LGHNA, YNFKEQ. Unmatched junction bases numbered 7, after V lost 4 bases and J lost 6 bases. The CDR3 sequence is CASSLTGQGAGEQYF. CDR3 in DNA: TGTGCCAGCAGCCTAACGGGACAGGGGGCGGGCGAGCAGTACTTC.

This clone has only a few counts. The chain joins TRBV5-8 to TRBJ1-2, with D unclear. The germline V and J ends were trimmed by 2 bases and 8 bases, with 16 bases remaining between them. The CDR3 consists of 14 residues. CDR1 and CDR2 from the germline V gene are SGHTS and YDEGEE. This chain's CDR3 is CASSFLGRGEGYTF. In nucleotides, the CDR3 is TGTGCCAGCAGCTTTCTTGGTCGCGGGGAAGGCTACACCTTC.

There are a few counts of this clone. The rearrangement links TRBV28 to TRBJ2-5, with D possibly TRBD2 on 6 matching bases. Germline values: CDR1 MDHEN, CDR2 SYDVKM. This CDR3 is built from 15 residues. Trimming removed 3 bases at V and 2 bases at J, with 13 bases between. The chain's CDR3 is CASSFGGNGQETQYF. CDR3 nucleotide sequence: TGTGCCAGCAGTTTTGGGGGGAATGGTCAAGAGACCCAGTACTTC.

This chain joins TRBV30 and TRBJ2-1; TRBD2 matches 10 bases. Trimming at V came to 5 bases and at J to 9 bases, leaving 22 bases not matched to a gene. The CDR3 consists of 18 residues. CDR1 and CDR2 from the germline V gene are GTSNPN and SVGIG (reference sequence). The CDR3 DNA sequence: TGTGCCTGGGGATCTCTAGCGGGAGACCGTCGGGGCCGCCGTGAGCAGTTCTTC. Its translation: CAWGSLAGDRRGRREQFF.

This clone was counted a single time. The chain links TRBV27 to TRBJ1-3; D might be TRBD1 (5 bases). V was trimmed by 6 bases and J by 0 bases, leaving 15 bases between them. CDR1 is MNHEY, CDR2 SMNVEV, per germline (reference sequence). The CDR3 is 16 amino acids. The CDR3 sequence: CASSAAGGISGNTIYF. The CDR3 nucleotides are TGTGCCAGCAGCGCCGCGGGGGGAATCTCTGGAAACACCATATATTTT.

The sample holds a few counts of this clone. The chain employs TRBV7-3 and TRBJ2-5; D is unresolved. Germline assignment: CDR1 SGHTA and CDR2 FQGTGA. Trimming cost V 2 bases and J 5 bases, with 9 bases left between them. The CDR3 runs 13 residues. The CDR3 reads CASSLFRRETQYF. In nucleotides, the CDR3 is TGTGCCAGCAGCTTATTCCGTCGGGAGACCCAGTACTTC.

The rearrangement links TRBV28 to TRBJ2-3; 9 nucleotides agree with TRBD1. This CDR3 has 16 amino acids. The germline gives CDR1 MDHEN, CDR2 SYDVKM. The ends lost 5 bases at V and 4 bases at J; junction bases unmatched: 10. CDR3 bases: TGTGCCAGCAGTGGCGCCGGGACAGGGTTTGCAGATACGCAGTATTTT. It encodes CASSGAGTGFADTQYF.

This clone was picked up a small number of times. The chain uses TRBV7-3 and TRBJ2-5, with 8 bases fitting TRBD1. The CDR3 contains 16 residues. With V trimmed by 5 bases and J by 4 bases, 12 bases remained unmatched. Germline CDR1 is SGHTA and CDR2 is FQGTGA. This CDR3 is CASSPNQGAGGETQYF. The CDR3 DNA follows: TGTGCCAGCAGCCCGAATCAGGGGGCCGGGGGAGAGACCCAGTACTTC. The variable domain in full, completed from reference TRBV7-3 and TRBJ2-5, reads GAGVSQTPSNKVTEKGKYVELRCDPISGHTALYWYRQSLGQGPEFLIYFQGTGAADDSGLPNDRFFAVRPEGSVSTLKIQRTERGDSAVYLCASSPNQGAGGETQYFGPGTRLLVL.

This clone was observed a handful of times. The CDR3 region has the DNA TGTGCCAGCAGCTTCTATTCGACAGTGACCTACGAGCAGTACTTC. Translation gives CASSFYSTVTYEQYF. The gene calls are TRBV7-2 and TRBJ2-7; possible D gene TRBD1, 5 bases. CDR1 is SGHTA and CDR2 is FQGNSA in the germline V gene. Deletions cut 3 bases from V and 2 bases from J, with 14 bases between. The CDR3 has 15 residues.

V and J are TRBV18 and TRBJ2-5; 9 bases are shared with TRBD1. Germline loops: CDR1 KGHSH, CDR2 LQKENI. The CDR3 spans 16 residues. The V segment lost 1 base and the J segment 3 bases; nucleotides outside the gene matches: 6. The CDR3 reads CASSPLGQGTKETQYF. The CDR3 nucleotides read TGTGCCAGCTCACCACTTGGACAGGGGACGAAAGAGACCCAGTACTTC.

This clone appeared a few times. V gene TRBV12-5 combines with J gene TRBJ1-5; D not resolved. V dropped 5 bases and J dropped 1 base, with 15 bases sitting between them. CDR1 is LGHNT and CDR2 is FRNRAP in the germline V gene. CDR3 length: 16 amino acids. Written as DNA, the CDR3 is TGTGCTAGTGGTCCCTCGATCGAAGGCAGCAATCAGCCCCAGCATTTT. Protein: CASGPSIEGSNQPQHF.

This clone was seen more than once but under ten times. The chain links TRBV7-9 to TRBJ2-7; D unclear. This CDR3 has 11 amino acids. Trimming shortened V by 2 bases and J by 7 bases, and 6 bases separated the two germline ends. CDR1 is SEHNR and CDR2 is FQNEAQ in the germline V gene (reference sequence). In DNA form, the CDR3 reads TGTGCCAGCAGCTTAATGGGGGAGCAGTACTTC. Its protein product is CASSLMGEQYF.

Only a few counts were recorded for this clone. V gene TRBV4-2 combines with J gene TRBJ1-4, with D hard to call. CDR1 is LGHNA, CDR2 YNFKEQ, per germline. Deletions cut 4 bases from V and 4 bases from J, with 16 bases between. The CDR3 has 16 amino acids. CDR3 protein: CASSPTILGYNEKLFF. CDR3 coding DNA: TGTGCCAGCAGCCCCACGATCTTGGGTTATAATGAAAAACTGTTTTTT.

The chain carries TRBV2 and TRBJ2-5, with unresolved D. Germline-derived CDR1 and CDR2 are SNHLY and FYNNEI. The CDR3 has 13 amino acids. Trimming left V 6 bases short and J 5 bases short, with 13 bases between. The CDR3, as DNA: TGTGCCAGCAGATTGGACGTCAAGGAGACCCAGTACTTC. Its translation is CASRLDVKETQYF. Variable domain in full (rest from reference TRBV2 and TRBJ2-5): EPEVTQTPSHQVTQMGQEVILRCVPISNHLYFYWYRQILGQKVEFLVSFYNNEISEKSEIFDDQFSVERPDGSNFTLKIRSTKLEDSAMYFCASRLDVKETQYFGPGTRLLVL.

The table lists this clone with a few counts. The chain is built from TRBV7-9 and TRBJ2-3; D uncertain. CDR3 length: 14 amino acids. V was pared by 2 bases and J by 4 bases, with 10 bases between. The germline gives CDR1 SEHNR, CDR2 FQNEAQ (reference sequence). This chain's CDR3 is CASSLPRSADTQYF. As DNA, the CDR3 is TGTGCCAGCAGCTTACCCAGGAGTGCAGATACGCAGTATTTT.

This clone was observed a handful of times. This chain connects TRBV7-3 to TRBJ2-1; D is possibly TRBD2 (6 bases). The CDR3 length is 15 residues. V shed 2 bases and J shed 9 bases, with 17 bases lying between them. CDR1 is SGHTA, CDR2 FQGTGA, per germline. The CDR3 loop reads CASSLGGALKGEQFF. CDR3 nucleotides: TGTGCCAGCAGCTTAGGAGGGGCGCTTAAGGGTGAGCAGTTCTTC.

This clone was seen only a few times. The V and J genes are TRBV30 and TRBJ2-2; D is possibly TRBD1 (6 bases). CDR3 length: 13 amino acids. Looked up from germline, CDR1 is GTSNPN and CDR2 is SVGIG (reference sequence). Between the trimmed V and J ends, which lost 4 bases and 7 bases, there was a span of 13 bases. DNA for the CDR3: TGTGCCTGGACTCAGGGGTACAACGGGGAGCTGTTTTTT. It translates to CAWTQGYNGELFF.

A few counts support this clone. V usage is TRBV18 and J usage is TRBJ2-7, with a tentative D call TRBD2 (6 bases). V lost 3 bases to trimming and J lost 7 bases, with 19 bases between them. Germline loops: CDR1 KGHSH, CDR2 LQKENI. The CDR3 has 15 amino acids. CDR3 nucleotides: TGTGCCAGCTCACCGAGGGCGGGATTAACGGGAGAGCAGTACTTC. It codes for CASSPRAGLTGEQYF.

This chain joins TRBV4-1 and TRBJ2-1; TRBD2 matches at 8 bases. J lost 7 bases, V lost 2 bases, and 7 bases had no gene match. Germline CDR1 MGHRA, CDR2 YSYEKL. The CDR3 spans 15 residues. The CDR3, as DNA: TGCGCCAGCAGCCAAACCGGGAGGGAGTTAAATGAGCAGTTCTTC. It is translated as CASSQTGRELNEQFF.

CDR3 sequence: CAWSTQGSQPQHF. In DNA form, the CDR3 reads TGTGCCTGGAGTACCCAGGGATCTCAGCCCCAGCATTTT. This chain links TRBV30 with TRBJ1-5; the D gene is possibly TRBD1 (5 bases). CDR3 length: 13 amino acids. Germline V gene sequence: CDR1 GTSNPN, CDR2 SVGIG (reference sequence). The germline V and J ends were trimmed by 2 bases and 6 bases, with 11 bases remaining between them.

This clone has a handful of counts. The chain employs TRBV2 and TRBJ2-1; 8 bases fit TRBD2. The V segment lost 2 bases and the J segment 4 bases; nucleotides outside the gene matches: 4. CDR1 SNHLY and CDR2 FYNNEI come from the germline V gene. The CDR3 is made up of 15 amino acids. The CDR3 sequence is CASSEIAGKYNEQFF. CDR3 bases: TGTGCCAGCAGTGAAATAGCGGGAAAGTACAATGAGCAGTTCTTC.

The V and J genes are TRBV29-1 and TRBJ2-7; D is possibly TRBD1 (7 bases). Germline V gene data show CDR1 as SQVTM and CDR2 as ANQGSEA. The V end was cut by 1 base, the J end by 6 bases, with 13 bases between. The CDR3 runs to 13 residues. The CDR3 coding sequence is TGCAGCGTTGAAGGGGAGGACAGGCGCGAGCAGTACTTC. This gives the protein CSVEGEDRREQYF.

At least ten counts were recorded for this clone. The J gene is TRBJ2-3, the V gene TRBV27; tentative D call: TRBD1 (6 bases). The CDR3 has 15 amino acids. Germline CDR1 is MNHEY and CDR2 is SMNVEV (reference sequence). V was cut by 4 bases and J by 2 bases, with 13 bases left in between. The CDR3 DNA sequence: TGTGCCAGCAGTTCCGGACAGATTCCCACAGATACGCAGTATTTT. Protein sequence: CASSSGQIPTDTQYF.

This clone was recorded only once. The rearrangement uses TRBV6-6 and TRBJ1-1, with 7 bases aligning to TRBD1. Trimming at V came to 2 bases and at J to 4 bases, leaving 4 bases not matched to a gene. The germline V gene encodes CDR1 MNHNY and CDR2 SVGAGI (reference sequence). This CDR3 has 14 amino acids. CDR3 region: CASSYGGQFTEAFF. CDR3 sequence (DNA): TGTGCCAGCAGTTACGGGGGACAGTTCACTGAAGCTTTCTTT.

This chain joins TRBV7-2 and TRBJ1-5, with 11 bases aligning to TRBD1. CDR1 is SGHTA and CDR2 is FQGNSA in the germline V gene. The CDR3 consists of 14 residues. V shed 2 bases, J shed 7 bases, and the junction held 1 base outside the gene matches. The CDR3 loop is CASSLRTGGQPQHF. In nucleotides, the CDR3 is TGTGCCAGCAGCTTAAGGACAGGGGGCCAGCCCCAGCATTTT.

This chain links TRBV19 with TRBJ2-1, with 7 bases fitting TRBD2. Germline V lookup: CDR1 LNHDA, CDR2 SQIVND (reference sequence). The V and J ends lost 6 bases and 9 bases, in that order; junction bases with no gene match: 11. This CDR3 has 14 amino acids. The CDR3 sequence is CASSFLPREGEQFF. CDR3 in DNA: TGTGCCAGTAGCTTTCTTCCCAGGGAGGGTGAGCAGTTCTTC.

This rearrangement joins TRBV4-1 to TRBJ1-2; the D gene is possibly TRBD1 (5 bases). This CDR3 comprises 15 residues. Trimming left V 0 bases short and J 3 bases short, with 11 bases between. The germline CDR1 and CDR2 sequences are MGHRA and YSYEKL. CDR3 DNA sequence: TGCGCCAGCAGCCAAGATCCCAGGGTGGACTATGGCTACACCTTC. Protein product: CASSQDPRVDYGYTF.

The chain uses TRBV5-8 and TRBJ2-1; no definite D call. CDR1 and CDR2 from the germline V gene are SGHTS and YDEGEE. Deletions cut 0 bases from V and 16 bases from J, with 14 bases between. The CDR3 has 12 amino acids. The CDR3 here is CASSLAFPAGFF. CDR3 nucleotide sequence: TGTGCCAGCAGCTTGGCCTTCCCGGCCGGATTCTTC.

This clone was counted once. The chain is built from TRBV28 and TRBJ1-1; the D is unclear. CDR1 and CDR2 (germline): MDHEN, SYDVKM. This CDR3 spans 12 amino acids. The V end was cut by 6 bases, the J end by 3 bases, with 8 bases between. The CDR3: CASRTRDTEAFF. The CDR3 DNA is TGTGCCAGCAGGACCCGGGACACTGAAGCTTTCTTT.

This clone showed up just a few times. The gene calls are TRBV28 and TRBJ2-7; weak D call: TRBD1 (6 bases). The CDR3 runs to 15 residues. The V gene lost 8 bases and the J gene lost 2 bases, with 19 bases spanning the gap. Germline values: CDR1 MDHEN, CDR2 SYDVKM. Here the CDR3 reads CASLTGQYPAYEQYF. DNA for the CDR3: TGTGCCAGCCTCACCGGACAGTACCCAGCCTACGAGCAGTACTTC.